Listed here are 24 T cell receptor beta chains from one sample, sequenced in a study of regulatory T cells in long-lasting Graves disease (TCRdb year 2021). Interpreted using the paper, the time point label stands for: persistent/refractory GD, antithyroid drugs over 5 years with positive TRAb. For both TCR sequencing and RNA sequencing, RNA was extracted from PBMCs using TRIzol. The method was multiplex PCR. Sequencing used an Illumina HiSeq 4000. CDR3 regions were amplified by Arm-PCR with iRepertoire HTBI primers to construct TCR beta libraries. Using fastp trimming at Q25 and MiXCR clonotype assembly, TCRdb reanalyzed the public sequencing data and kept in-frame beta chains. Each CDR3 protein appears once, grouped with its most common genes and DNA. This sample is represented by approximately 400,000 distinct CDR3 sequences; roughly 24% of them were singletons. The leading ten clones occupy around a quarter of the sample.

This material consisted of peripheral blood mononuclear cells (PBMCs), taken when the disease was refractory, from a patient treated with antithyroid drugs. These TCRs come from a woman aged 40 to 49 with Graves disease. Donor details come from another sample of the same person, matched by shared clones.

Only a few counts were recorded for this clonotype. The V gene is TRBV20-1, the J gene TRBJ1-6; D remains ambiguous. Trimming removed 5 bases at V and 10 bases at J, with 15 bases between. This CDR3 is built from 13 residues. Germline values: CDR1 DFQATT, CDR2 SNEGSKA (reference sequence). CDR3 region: CSAQNWEGSPLHF. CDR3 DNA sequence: TGCAGTGCTCAGAATTGGGAGGGATCACCCCTCCACTTT.

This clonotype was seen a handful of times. The CDR3 here is CSASRVGQGFNQPQHF. DNA for the CDR3: TGCAGTGCTAGTCGTGTGGGACAGGGGTTCAATCAGCCCCAGCATTTT. The gene calls are TRBV20-1 and TRBJ1-5; 10 positions match TRBD1. This CDR3 is 16 amino acids long. J was trimmed by 3 bases and V by 3 bases; bases with no gene match: 8. Germline lookup yields CDR1 DFQATT and CDR2 SNEGSKA (reference sequence).

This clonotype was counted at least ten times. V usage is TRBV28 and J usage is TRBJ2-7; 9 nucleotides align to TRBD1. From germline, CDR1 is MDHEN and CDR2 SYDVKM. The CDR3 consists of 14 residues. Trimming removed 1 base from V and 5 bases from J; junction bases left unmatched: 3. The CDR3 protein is CASSLYRGRDEQYF. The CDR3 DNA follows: TGTGCCAGCAGTTTATACAGGGGGCGCGACGAGCAGTACTTC.

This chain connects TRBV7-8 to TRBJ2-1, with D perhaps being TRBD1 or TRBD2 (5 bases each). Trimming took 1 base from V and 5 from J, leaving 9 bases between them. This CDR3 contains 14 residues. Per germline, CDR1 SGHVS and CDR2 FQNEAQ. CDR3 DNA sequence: TGTGCCAGCAGCTTAGGGGTGGGGGACAATGAGCAGTTCTTC. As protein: CASSLGVGDNEQFF. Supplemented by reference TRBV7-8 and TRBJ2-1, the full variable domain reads GAGVSQSPRYKVAKRGQDVALRCDPISGHVSLFWYQQALGQGPEFLTYFQNEAQLDKSGLPSDRFFAERPEGSVSTLKIQRTQQEDSAVYLCASSLGVGDNEQFFGPGTRLTVL.

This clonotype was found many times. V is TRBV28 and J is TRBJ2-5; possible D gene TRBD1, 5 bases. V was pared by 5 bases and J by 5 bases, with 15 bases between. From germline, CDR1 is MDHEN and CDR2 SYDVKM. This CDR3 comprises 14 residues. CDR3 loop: CASSPRDLRETQYF. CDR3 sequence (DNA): TGTGCCAGCAGTCCCAGGGATTTAAGGGAGACCCAGTACTTC.

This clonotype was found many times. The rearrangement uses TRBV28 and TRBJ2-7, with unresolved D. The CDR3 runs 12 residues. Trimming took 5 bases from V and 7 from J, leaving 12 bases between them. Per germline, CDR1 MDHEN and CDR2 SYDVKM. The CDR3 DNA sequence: TGTGCCAGCAGTCCAGATCGACGGGAGCAGTACTTC. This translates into CASSPDRREQYF.

CDR3 coding DNA: TGTGCCACCAGGGGCCGTGCTAGCACAGATACGCAGTATTTT. As protein: CATRGRASTDTQYF. The rearrangement joins TRBV6-1 to TRBJ2-3; a possible D gene is TRBD1 (6 bases). The CDR3 is 14 amino acids. V lost 10 bases and J 0 bases, leaving 14 bases between the germline ends. Germline-derived CDR1 and CDR2 are MNHNS and SASEGT.

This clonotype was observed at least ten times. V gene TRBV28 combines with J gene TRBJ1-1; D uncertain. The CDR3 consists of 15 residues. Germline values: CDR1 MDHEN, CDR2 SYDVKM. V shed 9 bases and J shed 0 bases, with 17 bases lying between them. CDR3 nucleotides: TGTGCCAGTTCCTCATTGAGACACTTGAACACTGAAGCTTTCTTT. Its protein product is CASSSLRHLNTEAFF. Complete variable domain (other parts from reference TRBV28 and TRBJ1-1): DVKVTQSSRYLVKRTGEKVFLECVQDMDHENMFWYRQDPGLGLRLIYFSYDVKMKEKGDIPEGYSVSREKKERFSLILESASTNQTSMYLCASSSLRHLNTEAFFGQGTRLTVV.

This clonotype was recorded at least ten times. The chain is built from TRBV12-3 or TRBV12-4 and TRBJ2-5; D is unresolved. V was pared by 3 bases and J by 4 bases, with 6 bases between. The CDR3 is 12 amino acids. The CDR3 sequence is CASSFYGETQYF. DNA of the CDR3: TGTGCCAGCAGTTTTTATGGAGAGACCCAGTACTTC.

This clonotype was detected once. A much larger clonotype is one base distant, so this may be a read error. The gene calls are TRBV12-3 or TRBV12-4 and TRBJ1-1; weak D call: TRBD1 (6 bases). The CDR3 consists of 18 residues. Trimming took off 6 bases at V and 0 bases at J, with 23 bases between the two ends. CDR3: CASSPGDKGFGLNTEAFF. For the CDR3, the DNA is TGTGCCAGCAGCCCCGGGGACAAGGGATTCGGGTTGAACACTGAAGCTTTCTTT.

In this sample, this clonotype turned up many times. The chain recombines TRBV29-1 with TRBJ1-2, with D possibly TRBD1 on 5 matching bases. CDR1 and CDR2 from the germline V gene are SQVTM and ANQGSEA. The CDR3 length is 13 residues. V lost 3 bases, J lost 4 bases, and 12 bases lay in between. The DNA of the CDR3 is TGCAGCGTTGAGCCAGGGCGGACCTATGGCTACACCTTC. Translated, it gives CSVEPGRTYGYTF.

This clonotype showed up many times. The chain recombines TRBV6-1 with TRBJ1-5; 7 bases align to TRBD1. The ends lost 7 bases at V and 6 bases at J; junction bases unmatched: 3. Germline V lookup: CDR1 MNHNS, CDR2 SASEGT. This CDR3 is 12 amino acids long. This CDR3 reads CASNRQGQPQHF. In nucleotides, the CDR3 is TGTGCCAGCAACCGACAGGGTCAGCCCCAGCATTTT.

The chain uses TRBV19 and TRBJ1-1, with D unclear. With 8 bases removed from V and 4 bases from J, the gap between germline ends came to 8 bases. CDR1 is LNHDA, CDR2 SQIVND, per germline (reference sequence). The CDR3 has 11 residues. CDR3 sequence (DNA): TGTGCCAGTCAATTCCGCACTGAAGCTTTCTTT. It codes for CASQFRTEAFF.

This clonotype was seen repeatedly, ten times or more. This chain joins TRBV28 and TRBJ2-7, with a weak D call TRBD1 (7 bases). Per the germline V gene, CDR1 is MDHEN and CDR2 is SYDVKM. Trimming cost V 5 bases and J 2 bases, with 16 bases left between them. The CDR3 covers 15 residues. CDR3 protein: CASSGWAGGTYEQYF. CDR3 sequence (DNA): TGTGCCAGCAGTGGCTGGGCAGGGGGGACCTACGAGCAGTACTTC.

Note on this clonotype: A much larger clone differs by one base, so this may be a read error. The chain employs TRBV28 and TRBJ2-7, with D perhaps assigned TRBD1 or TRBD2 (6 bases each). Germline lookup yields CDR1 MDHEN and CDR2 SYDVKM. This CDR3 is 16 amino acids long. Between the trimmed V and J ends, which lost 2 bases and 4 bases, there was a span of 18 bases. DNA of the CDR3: TGTGCCAGCAGTTTAAGGGGGGCAGGGGAATCTTACGAGCAGTACTTC. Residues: CASSLRGAGESYEQYF.

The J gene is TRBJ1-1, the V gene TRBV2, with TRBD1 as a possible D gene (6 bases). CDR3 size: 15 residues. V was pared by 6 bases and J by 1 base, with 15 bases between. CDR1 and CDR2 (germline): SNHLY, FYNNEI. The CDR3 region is CASRSRQAGNTEAFF. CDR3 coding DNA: TGTGCCAGCAGATCGAGACAGGCAGGGAACACTGAAGCTTTCTTT.

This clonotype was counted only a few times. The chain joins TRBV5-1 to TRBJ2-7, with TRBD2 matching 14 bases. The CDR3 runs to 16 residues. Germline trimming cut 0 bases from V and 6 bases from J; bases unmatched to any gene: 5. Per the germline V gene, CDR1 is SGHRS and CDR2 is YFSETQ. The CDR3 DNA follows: TGCGCCAGCAGCTTGGAGGCAGGACTAGCGGGAGGCGAGCAGTACTTC. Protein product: CASSLEAGLAGGEQYF. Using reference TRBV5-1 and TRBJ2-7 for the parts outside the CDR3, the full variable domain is KAGVTQTPRYLIKTRGQQVTLSCSPISGHRSVSWYQQTPGQGLQFLFEYFSETQRNKGNFPGRFSGRQFSNSRSEMNVSTLELGDSALYLCASSLEAGLAGGEQYFGPGTRLTVT.

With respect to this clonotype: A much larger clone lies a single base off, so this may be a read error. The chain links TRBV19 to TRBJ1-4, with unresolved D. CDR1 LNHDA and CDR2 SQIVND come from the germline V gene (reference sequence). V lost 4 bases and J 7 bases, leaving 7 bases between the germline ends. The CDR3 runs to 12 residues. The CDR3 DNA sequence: TGTGCCAGTAGTACCCGGAGTGAAAAACTGTTTTTT. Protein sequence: CASSTRSEKLFF.

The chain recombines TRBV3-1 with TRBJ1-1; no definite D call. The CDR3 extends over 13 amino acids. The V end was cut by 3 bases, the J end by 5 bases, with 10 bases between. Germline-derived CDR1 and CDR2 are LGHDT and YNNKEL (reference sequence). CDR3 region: CASSHHLRTEAFF. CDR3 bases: TGTGCCAGCAGCCATCACCTTCGGACTGAAGCTTTCTTT.

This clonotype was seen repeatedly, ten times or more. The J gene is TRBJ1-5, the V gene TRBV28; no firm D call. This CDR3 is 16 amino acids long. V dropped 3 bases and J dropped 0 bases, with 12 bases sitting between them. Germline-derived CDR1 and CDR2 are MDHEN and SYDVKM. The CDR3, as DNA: TGTGCCAGCAGTTTCCAGGTCCTCCATAGCAATCAGCCCCAGCATTTT. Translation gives CASSFQVLHSNQPQHF. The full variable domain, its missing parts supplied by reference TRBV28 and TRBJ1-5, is DVKVTQSSRYLVKRTGEKVFLECVQDMDHENMFWYRQDPGLGLRLIYFSYDVKMKEKGDIPEGYSVSREKKERFSLILESASTNQTSMYLCASSFQVLHSNQPQHFGDGTRLSIL.

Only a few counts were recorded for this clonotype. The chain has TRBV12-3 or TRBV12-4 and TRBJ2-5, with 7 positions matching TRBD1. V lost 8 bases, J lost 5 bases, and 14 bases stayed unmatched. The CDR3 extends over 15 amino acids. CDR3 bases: TGTGCCAGCGGGGAAATACAGGGGCGGAGGGAGACCCAGTACTTC. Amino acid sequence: CASGEIQGRRETQYF.

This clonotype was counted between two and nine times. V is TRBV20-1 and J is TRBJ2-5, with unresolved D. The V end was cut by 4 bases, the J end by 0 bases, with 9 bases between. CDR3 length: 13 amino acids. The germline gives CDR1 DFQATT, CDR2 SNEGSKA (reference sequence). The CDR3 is CSAIKGYQETQYF. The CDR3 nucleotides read TGCAGTGCTATCAAAGGCTACCAAGAGACCCAGTACTTC.

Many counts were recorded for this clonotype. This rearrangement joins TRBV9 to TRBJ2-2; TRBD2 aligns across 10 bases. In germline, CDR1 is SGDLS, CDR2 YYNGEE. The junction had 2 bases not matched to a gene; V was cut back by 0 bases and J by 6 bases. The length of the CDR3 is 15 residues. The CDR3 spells CASSVDLAGAGELFF. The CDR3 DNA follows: TGTGCCAGCAGCGTAGACCTAGCGGGAGCCGGGGAGCTGTTTTTT.

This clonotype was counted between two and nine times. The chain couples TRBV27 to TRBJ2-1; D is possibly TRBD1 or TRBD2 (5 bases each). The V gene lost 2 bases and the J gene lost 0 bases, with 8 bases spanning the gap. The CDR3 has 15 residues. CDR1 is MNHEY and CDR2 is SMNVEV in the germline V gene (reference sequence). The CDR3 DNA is TGTGCCAGCAGTTTAAGAGGGGTCTCCTACAATGAGCAGTTCTTC. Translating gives CASSLRGVSYNEQFF.